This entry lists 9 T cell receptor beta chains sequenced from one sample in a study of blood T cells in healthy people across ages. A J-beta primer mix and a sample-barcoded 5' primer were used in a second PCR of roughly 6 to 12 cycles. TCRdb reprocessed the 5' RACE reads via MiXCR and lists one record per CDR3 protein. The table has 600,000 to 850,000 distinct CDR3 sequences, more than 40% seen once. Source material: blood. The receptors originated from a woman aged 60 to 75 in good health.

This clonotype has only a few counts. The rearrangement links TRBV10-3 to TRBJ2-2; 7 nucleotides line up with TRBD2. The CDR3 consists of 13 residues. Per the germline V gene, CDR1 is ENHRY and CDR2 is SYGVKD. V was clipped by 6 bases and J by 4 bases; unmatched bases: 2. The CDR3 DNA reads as TGTGCCATCAGGGGACTAACCACCGGGGAGCTGTTTTTT. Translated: CAIRGLTTGELFF.

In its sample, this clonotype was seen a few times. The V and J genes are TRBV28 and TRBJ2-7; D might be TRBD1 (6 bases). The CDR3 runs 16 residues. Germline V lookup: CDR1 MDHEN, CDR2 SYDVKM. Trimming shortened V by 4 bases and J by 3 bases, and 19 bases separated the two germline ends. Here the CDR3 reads CASSSPTGRWNYEQYF. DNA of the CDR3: TGTGCCAGCAGTTCCCCGACAGGAAGGTGGAACTACGAGCAGTACTTC.

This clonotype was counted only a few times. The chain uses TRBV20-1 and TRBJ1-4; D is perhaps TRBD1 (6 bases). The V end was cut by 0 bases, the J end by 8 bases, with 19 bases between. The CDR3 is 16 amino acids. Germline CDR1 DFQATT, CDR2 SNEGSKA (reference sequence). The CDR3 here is CSARDRGGTGEEKLFF. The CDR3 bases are TGCAGTGCTAGAGATAGGGGGGGCACCGGCGAAGAAAAACTGTTTTTT.

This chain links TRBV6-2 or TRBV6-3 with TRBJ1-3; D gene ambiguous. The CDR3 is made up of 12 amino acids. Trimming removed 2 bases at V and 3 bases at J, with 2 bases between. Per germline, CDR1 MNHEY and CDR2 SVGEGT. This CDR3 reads CASSYVGNTIYF. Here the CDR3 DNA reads TGTGCCAGCAGTTACGTTGGAAACACCATATATTTT.

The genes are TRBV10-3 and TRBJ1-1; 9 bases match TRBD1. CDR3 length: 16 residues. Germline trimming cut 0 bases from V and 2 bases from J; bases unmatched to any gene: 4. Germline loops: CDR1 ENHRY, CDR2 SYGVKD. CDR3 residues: CAISESGDRVNTEAFF. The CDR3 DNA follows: TGTGCCATCAGTGAGTCGGGGGACAGGGTTAACACTGAAGCTTTCTTT.

CDR3 sequence reads: CASSQDFAKDRGIYTF. In nucleotides, the CDR3 is TGCGCCAGCAGCCAAGACTTCGCAAAGGACAGGGGGATCTACACCTTC. The chain couples TRBV4-1 to TRBJ1-2, with 10 bases fitting TRBD1. The CDR3 covers 16 residues. Germline assignment: CDR1 MGHRA and CDR2 YSYEKL. The junction had 11 bases not matched to a gene; V was cut back by 0 bases and J by 10 bases.

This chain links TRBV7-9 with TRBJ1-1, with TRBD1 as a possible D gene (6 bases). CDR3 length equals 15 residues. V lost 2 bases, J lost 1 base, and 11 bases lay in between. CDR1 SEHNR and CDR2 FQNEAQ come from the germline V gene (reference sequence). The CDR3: CASSLWLGGNTEAFF. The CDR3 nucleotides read TGTGCCAGCAGCTTATGGCTAGGGGGGAACACTGAAGCTTTCTTT.

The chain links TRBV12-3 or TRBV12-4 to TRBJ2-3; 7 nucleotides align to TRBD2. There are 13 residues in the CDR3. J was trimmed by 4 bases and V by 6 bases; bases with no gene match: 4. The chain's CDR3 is CASRVAGPDTQYF. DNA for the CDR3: TGTGCCAGCAGAGTAGCGGGCCCAGATACGCAGTATTTT.

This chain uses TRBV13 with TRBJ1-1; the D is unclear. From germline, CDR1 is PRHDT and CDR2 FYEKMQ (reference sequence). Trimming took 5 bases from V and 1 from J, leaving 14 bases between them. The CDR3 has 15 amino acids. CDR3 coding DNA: TGTGCCAGCAGCCACAGTCCGGAGGGGAACACTGAAGCTTTCTTT. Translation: CASSHSPEGNTEAFF.